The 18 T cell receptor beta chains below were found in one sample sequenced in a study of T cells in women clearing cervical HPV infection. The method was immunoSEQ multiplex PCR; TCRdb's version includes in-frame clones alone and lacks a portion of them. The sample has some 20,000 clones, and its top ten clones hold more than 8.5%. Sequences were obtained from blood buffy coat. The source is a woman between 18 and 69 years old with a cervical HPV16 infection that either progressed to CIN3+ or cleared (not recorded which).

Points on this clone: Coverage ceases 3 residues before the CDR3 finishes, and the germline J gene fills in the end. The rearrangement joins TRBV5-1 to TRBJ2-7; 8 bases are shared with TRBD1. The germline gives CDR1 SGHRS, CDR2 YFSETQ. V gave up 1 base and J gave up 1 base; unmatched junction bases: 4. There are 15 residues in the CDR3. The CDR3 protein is CASSLRQGSSYEQYF. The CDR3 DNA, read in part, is TGCGCCAGCAGCTTGAGACAGGGGTCATCCTACGAG.

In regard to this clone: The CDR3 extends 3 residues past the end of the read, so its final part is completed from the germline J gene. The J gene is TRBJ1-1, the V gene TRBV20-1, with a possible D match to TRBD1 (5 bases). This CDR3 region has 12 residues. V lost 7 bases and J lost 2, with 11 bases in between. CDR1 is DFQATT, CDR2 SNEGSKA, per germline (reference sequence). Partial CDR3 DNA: TGCAGTGTACGGACACCCAACACTGAA. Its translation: CSVRTPNTE. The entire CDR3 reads CSVRTPNTEAFF.

Partial CDR3 DNA: TGCAGCGTTGAGGGCTGGGCTAGCGGGGGGTCTCAAGATACG. It codes for CSVEGWASGGSQDT. The full CDR3 is CSVEGWASGGSQDTQYF. The J gene is TRBJ2-3, the V gene TRBV29-1; TRBD2 agrees at 11 bases. The read ends 3 residues early relative to the CDR3; the germline J gene fills the gap. The V and J ends lost 3 bases and 5 bases, in that order; junction bases with no gene match: 13. CDR3 length equals 17 residues. Germline V gene data show CDR1 as SQVTM and CDR2 as ANQGSEA.

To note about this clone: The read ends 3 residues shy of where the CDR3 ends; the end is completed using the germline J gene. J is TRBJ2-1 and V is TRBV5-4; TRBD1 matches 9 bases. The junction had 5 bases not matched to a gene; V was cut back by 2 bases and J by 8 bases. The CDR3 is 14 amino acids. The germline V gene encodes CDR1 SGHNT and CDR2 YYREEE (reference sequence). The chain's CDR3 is CASSFGTGKYEQFF. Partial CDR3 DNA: TGTGCCAGCAGCTTTGGGACAGGGAAATATGAG.

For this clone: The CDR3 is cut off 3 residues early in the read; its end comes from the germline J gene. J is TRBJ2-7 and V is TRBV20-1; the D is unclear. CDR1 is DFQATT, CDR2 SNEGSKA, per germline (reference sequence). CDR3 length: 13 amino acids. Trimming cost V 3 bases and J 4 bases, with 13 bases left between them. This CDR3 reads CSASSRMGYEQYF. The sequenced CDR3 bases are TGCAGTGCTAGTTCCAGGATGGGTTACGAG.

CDR3 sequence: CASSFGSGDNEQFF. The DNA read from the CDR3 is TGTGCCAGCAGCTTTGGGAGCGGGGACAATGAG. This sequence joins TRBV5-6 and TRBJ2-1, with TRBD2 matching 7 bases. The CDR3 goes on 3 residues after the read ends, and that part is filled in from the germline J gene. Germline V gene lookup returns CDR1 SGHDT and CDR2 YYEEEE. Losses at the gene ends were 2 bases for V and 5 bases for J; bases not matched to a gene: 4. This CDR3 region has 14 residues.

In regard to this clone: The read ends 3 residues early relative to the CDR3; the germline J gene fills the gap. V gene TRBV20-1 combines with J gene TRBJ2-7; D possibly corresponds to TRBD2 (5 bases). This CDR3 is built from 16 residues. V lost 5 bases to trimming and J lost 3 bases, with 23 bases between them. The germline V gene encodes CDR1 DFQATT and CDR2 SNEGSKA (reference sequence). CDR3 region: CSAGNGLADRNYEQYF. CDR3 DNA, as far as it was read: TGCAGTGCTGGAAACGGGCTAGCCGATAGAAACTACGAG.

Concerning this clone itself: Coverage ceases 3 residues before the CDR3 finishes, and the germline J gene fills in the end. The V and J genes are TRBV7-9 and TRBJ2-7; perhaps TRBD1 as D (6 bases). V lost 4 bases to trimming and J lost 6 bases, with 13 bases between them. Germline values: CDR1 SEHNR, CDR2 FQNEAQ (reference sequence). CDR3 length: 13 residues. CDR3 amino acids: CASSWGQACEQYF. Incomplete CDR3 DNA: TGTGCCAGCAGCTGGGGGCAAGCCTGCGAG.

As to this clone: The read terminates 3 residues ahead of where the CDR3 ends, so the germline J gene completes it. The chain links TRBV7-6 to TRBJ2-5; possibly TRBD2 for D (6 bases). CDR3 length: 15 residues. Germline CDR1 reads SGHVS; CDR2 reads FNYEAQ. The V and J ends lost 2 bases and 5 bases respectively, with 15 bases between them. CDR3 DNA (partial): TGTGCCAGCAGCTTAATTTCGGGGGTCGGGGAGACC. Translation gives CASSLISGVGET. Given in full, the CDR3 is CASSLISGVGETQYF.

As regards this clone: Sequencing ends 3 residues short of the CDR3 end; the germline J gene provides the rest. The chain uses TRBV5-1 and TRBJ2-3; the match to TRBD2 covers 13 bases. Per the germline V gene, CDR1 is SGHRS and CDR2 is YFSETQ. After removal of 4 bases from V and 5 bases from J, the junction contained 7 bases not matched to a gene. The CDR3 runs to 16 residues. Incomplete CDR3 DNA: TGCGCCAGCAGCCCGGGACTAGCGGGAACTGGAGATACG. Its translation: CASSPGLAGTGDT. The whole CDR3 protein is CASSPGLAGTGDTQYF.

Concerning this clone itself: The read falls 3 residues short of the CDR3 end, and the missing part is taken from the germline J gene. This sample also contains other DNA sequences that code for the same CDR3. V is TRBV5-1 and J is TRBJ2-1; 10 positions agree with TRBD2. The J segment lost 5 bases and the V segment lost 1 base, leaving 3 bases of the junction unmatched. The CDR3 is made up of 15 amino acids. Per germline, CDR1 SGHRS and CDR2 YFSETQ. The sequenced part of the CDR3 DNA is TGCGCCAGCAGCTTGCTAGCGGGAGCTGACAATGAG. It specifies CASSLLAGADNE. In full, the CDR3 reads CASSLLAGADNEQFF. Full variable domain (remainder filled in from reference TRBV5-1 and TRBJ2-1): KAGVTQTPRYLIKTRGQQVTLSCSPISGHRSVSWYQQTPGQGLQFLFEYFSETQRNKGNFPGRFSGRQFSNSRSEMNVSTLELGDSALYLCASSLLAGADNEQFFGPGTRLTVL.

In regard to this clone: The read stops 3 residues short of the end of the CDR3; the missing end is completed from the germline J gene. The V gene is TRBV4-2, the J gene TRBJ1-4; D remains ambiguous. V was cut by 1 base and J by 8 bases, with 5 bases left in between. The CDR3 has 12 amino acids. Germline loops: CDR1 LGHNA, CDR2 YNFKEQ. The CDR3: CASSQVREKLFF. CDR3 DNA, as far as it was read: TGTGCCAGCAGCCAAGTAAGGGAAAAA.

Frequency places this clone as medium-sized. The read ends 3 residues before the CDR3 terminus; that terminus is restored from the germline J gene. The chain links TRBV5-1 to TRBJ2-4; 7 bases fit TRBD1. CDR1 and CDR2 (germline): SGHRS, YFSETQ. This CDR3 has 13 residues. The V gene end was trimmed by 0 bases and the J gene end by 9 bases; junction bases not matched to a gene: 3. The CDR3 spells CASSLDRGGIQYF. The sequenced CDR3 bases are TGCGCCAGCAGCTTGGACAGGGGCGGCATT.

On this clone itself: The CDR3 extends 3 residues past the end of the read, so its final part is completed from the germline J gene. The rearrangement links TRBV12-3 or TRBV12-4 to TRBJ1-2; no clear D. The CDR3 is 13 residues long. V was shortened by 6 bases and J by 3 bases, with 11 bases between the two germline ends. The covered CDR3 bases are TGTGCCAGCAGACCTAGTTGGGACTATGGC. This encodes CASRPSWDYG. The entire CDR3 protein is CASRPSWDYGYTF.

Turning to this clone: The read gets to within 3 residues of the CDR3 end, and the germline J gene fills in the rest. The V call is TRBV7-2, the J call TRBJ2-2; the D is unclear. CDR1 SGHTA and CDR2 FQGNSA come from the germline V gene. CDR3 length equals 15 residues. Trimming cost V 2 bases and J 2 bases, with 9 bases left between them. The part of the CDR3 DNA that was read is TGTGCCAGCAGCTTAACTTTATTAAACACCGGGGAG. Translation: CASSLTLLNTGE. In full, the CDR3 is CASSLTLLNTGELFF. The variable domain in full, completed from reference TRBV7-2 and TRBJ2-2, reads GAGVSQSPSNKVTEKGKDVELRCDPISGHTALYWYRQSLGQGLEFLIYFQGNSAPDKSGLPSDRFSAERTGGSVSTLTIQRTQQEDSAVYLCASSLTLLNTGELFFGEGSRLTVL.

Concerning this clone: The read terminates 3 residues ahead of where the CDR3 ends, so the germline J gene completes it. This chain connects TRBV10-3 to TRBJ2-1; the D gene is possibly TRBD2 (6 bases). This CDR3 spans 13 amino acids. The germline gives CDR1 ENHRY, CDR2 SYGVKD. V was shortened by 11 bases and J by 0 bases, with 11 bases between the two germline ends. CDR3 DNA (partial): TGTGCCGGGAGCGGGCCCTCCTACAATGAG. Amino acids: CAGSGPSYNE. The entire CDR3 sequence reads CAGSGPSYNEQFF.

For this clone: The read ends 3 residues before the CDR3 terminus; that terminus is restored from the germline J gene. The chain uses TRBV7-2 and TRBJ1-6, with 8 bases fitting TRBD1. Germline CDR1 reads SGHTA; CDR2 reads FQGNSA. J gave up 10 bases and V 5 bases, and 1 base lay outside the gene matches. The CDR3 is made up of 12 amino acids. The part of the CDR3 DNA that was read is TGTGCCAGCAGCCACAGGGGGTCACCC. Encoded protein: CASSHRGSP. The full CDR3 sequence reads CASSHRGSPLHF.

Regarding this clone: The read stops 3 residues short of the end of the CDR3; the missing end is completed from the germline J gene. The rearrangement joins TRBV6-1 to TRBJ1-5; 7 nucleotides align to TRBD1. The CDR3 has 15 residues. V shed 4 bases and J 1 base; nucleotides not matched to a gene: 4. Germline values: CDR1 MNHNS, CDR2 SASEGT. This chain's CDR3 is CASSVQGSSNQPQHF. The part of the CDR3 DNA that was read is TGTGCCAGCAGTGTACAGGGGTCGAGCAATCAGCCC.